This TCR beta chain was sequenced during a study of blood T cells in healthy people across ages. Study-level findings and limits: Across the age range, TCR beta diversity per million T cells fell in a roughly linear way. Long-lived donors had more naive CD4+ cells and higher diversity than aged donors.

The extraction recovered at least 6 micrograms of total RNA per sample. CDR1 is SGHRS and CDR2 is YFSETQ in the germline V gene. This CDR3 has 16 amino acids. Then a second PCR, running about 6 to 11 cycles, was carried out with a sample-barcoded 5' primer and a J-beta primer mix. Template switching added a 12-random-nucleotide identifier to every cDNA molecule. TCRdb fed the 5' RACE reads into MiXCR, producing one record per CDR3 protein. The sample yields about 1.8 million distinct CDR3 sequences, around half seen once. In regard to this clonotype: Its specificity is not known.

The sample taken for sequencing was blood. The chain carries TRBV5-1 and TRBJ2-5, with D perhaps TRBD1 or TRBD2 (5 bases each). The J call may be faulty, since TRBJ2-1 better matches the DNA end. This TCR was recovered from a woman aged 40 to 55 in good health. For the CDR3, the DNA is TGCGCCAGCAGCTTGTGGTTTACGGGGACCCAAGAGACCCAGTTCTTC. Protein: CASSLWFTGTQETQFF.